This TCR beta chain is drawn from a study of shared clonotypes between healthy human individuals. Findings and limits, study-wide: Sampling used blood alone; tissue repertoires probably differ.

This CDR3 region has 13 residues. Trimming took off 8 bases at V and 1 base at J, with 11 bases between the two ends. Germline-derived CDR1 and CDR2 are ENHRY and SYGVKD. A note on this clone: As yet, its antigen is unknown.

Per the authors' pipeline: Without quality scores, immunoSEQ junctional reads could not be filtered like full-length reads. The data were produced by immunoSEQ multiplex PCR, yet TCRdb's version contains in-frame clones alone and is incomplete. V and J calls and clone size are as listed in that table; D and trimming were resolved from the DNA. The table records about 490,000 clones, around 80% of them present only once. About 90 million PBMCs per unsorted sample were used for genomic DNA. This receptor was taken from a woman aged 40 to 55 in good health. Some clones in this sample may be carry-over from other donors' samples. The chain joins TRBV10-3 to TRBJ2-5, with D possibly being TRBD2 (6 bases). Material for sequencing was PBMCs. The CDR3 here is CAISPGGQETQYF. CDR3 nucleotide sequence: TGTGCCATCTCCCCCGGGGGCCAAGAGACCCAGTACTTC.